The present T cell receptor beta chain was sequenced within a study of cytomegalovirus exposure and HLA in healthy donors. PCR was performed using 60 Vbeta and 13 Jbeta primers. Method: immunoSEQ multiplex PCR; TCRdb's copy keeps in-frame clones and lacks some. The ten most abundant clones cover over 9% of a sample with under 70,000 clones. Trimming at V came to 0 bases and at J to 9 bases, leaving 13 bases not matched to a gene. The germline V gene has CDR1 SGHRS and CDR2 YFSETQ. The CDR3 totals 17 residues. Whole-study findings and limits: Apparent HLA restriction characterized most CMV-associated TCR beta chains in a later analysis. 87-base-pair reads could not separate some V segments, including TRBV6-2 and TRBV6-3.

Concerning this clone: Its target is unknown.

The chain joins TRBV5-1 to TRBJ2-1; 9 positions agree with TRBD2. The specimen was PBMCs. The TCR originated in a woman aged 30 to 39 in good health and CMV-seropositive. Here the CDR3 reads CASSLGPAGGPGAEQFF. The CDR3 DNA follows: TGCGCCAGCAGCTTGGGCCCGGCGGGAGGGCCAGGCGCTGAGCAGTTCTTC.